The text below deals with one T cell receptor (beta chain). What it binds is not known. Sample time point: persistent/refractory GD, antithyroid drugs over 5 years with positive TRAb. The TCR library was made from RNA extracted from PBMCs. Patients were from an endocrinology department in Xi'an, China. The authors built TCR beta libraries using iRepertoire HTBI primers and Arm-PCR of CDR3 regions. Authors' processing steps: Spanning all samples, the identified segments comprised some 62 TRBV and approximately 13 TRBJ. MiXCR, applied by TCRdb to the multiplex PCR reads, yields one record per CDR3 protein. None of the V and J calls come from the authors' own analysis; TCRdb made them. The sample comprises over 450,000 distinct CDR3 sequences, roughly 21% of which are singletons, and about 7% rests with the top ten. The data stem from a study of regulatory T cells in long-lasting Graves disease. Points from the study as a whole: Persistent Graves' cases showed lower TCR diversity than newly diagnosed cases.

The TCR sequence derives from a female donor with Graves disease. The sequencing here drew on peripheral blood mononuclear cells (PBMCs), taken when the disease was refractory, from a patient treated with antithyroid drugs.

The CDR3, as DNA: TGTGCCAGCAGCAATTCAGGGGGAGGTAATTCACCCCTCCACTTT. As protein: CASSNSGGGNSPLHF. V is TRBV9 and J is TRBJ1-6, with 7 nucleotides matching TRBD1. V shed 4 bases, J shed 6 bases, and the junction held 7 bases outside the gene matches. Germline V gene data show CDR1 as SGDLS and CDR2 as YYNGEE. CDR3 length equals 15 residues.